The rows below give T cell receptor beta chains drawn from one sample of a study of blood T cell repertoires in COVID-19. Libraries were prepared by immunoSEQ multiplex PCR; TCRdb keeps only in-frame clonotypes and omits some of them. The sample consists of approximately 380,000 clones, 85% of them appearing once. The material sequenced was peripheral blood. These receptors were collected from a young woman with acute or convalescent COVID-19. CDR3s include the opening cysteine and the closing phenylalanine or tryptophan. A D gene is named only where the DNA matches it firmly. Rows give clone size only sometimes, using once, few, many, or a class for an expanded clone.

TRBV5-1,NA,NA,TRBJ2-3,TGCGCCAGCAGCTTGTATGCGAATACGCAGTATTTT,CASSLYANTQYF
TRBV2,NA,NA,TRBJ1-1,TGTGCCAGCAGTGTGGGAGCGGGGACTGAAGCTTTCTTT,CASSVGAGTEAFF
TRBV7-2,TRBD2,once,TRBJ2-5,TGTGCCAGCAGCTTAGCGCTATTAGCGGGGGTCCAAGAGACCCAGTACTTC,CASSLALLAGVQETQYF
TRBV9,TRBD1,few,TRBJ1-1,TGTGCCAGCAGCGACGACAGGGGGTGGGACACTGAAGCTTTCTTT,CASSDDRGWDTEAFF
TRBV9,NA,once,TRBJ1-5,TGTGCCAGCAGCGTGGCGGGGGGTCAGCCCCAGCATTTT,CASSVAGGQPQHF
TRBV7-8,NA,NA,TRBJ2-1,TGTGCCAGCAGCTTAGGGACTACCACCTACAATGAGCAGTTCTTC,CASSLGTTTYNEQFF
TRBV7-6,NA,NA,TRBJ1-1,TGTGCCAGCAGCTTAGCGCTCGGGGAAACTGAAGCTTTCTTT,CASSLALGETEAFF
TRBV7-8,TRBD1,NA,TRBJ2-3,TGTGCCAGCAGCGCTGGGACAGGGTCTTTGACAGATACGCAGTATTTT,CASSAGTGSLTDTQYF
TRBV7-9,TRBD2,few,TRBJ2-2,TGTGCCAGCAGCGGCGGGGGAGGCAACACCGGGGAGCTGTTTTTT,CASSGGGGNTGELFF
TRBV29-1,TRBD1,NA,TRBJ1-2,TGCAGCGCAATGACAGGGCTGTATCCGAATGGCTACACCTTC,CSAMTGLYPNGYTF
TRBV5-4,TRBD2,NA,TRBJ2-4,TGTGCCAGCAGCCCTAGCGGGGACTTAGCCAAAAACATTCAGTACTTC,CASSPSGDLAKNIQYF
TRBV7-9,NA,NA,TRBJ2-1,TGTGCCAGCAGCCCCGCCGCGGGTCCCTCCTACAATGAGCAGTTCTTC,CASSPAAGPSYNEQFF
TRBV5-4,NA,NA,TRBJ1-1,TGTGCCAGCCGAAAAACAGGGACCGAAGCTTTCTTT,CASRKTGTEAFF
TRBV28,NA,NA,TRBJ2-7,TGTGCCAGCAGTTTTCCCCACGGGAGAACTAACGAGCAGTACTTC,CASSFPHGRTNEQYF
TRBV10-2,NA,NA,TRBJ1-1,TGCGCCAGCAGCCTTCGGACGGGAGAGGGTGAAGCTTTCTTT,CASSLRTGEGEAFF
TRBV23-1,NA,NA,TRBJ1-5,TGCGCCAGCAGTCATCCTGCGTTTATGTCGTTCGGGTATAGCAATCAGCCCCAGCATTTT,CASSHPAFMSFGYSNQPQHF
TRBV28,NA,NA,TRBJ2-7,TGTGCCAGCAGTCCCGATCCGGGAGCCGGCGTCTACGAGCAGTACTTC,CASSPDPGAGVYEQYF
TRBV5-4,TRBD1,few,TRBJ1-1,TGTGCCAGCAGTCCCGGACAGGATGGGAAAGCTTTCTTT,CASSPGQDGKAFF
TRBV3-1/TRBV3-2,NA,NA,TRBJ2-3,TGTGCCAGCAGCCAAACACATATTAGCACAGATACGCAGTATTTT,CASSQTHISTDTQYF
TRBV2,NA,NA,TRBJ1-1,TGTGCCAGCAGCGACCCGGTAACAGCGAACACTGAAGCTTTCTTT,CASSDPVTANTEAFF
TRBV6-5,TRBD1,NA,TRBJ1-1,TGTGCCAGCAGTTACGGAGACAGGGGAGACACTGAAGCTTTCTTT,CASSYGDRGDTEAFF
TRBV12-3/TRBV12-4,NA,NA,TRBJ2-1,TGTGCCAGCAGCCTAAAAGAATACAATGAGCAGTTCTTC,CASSLKEYNEQFF